Listed below are T cell receptor beta chains from one sample, sequenced in a study of T cell repertoires in ileal Crohn's disease. Libraries were prepared by immunoSEQ multiplex PCR; TCRdb keeps only in-frame clonotypes and omits some of them. The data show fewer than 4,500 clones, roughly 89% seen once. The specimen was ileal tissue. These TCRs come from an adult with Crohn's disease. Each CDR3 is given with its conserved first and last residue. A D gene is named only where the DNA matches it firmly. The size field is filled for only some rows; it gives once, few, many or a size class.

CDR3 length | J gene | clone size | V gene | D gene | CDR3 DNA | CDR3 protein
14 | TRBJ1-6 | once | TRBV2 | TRBD1 | TGTGCCAGCGGCGGACAGGTTCGCGATTCACCCCTCCACTTT | CASGGQVRDSPLHF
17 | TRBJ2-3 | NA | TRBV7-2 | TRBD1 | TGTGCCAGCAGCTTAGGCCTTGGACAGGGCAGCACAGATACGCAGTATTTT | CASSLGLGQGSTDTQYF
14 | TRBJ1-1 | once | TRBV23-1 | NA | TGCGCCAGCATGGCCGGGACAAGGGACACTGAAGCTTTCTTT | CASMAGTRDTEAFF
12 | TRBJ2-1 | NA | TRBV19 | TRBD2 | TGTGCCAGCAGAGCGGGAGTGAATGAGCAGTTCTTC | CASRAGVNEQFF
15 | TRBJ2-4 | NA | TRBV29-1 | NA | TGCAGCGTCTCCATTACAGGGTGGAGGGAAAACATTCAGTACTTC | CSVSITGWRENIQYF
11 | TRBJ2-5 | once | TRBV5-6 | NA | TGTGCCAGCAGCCAGGGGGAGACCCAGTACTTC | CASSQGETQYF
14 | TRBJ1-1 | NA | TRBV2 | NA | TGTGCCAGCAGTCTAAGGGGGGTGAACACTGAAGCTTTCTTT | CASSLRGVNTEAFF
17 | TRBJ1-1 | NA | TRBV9 | NA | TGTGCCAGCAGCGTGACGCCCCGGACAGAGAAAAACACTGAAGCTTTCTTT | CASSVTPRTEKNTEAFF
16 | TRBJ2-5 | NA | TRBV5-4 | TRBD2 | TGTGCCAGCAGCCGTGGGACTAGCGGGAGGGAAGAGACCCAGTACTTC | CASSRGTSGREETQYF
15 | TRBJ1-1 | NA | TRBV13 | NA | TGTGCCAGCAGCTTGCGGGGCTCAAGCCACACTGAAGCTTTCTTT | CASSLRGSSHTEAFF
15 | TRBJ1-4 | NA | TRBV5-1 | TRBD1 | TGCGCCAGCAGCCTGACACAGGGGGCGAAAGAAAAACTGTTTTTT | CASSLTQGAKEKLFF
15 | TRBJ2-1 | NA | TRBV4-2 | TRBD2 | TGTGCCAGCAGCCAAGGACTAGCGGAGCACAATGAGCAGTTCTTC | CASSQGLAEHNEQFF
12 | TRBJ1-1 | NA | TRBV5-1 | TRBD1 | TGCGCCAGCGGGGACAGGAACACTGAAGCTTTCTTT | CASGDRNTEAFF
15 | TRBJ2-3 | NA | TRBV7-2 | TRBD2 | TGTGCCAGCAGCCGAGCGGGAGGGCCGCAGGATACGCAGTATTTT | CASSRAGGPQDTQYF
15 | TRBJ2-2 | NA | TRBV6-6 | TRBD2 | TGTGCCAGCAGTTTGTTGGCGGGAGAAGCCGGGGAGCTGTTTTTT | CASSLLAGEAGELFF
16 | TRBJ2-3 | NA | TRBV4-2 | TRBD2 | TGTGCCAGCAGCCATCCCGGGACTAGCGGGAAAGATACGCAGTATTTT | CASSHPGTSGKDTQYF
14 | TRBJ1-1 | once | TRBV5-4 | NA | TGTGCCAGCACCGAAGCTGGGGGCCGAAAGATGGCTTTCTTT | CASTEAGGRKMAFF
16 | TRBJ2-3 | once | TRBV10-3 | NA | TGTGCCATCAGTGAGTCGCCGGGAGAAGGAACAGATACGCAGTATTTT | CAISESPGEGTDTQYF
16 | TRBJ2-4 | NA | TRBV4-2 | TRBD2 | TGTGCCAGCAGCCAGGAATGGGGACTATCCCTAAACATTCAGTACTTC | CASSQEWGLSLNIQYF